The 14 T cell receptor beta chains below all came from one sample that was sequenced in a study of lymphopenia after photon versus proton radiotherapy. The protocol was immunoSEQ multiplex PCR, while the TCRdb copy is restricted to in-frame clones and leaves out a portion. The data contain 150,000 to 200,000 clones, approximately 91% of them seen just once; the ten biggest clones take up about 4.4%. The material was peripheral blood, obtained from a patient treated with photon-based radiotherapy. Source of these receptors: a man aged 45-60 years with gastric cancer.

The rearrangement links TRBV21-1 to TRBJ1-2; the D call of TRBD1 is as the table states it, not checked on the DNA. TRBV21-1 is a recognized pseudogene. The CDR3 is 15 residues long. The CDR3 protein is CASSKGEGVRYGYTF. CDR3 DNA: TGTGCCAGCAGCAAAGGAGAAGGGGTCCGCTATGGCTACACCTTC.

The V and J genes are TRBV10-3 and TRBJ2-1; TRBD2 matches at 11 bases. This CDR3 has 16 amino acids. Germline CDR1 reads ENHRY; CDR2 reads SYGVKD. The J segment lost 7 bases and the V segment lost 3 bases, leaving 8 bases of the junction unmatched. Written as DNA, the CDR3 is TGTGCCATCAGTGATAGCGGGAGGGCCAGCGGAAATGAGCAGTTCTTC. It yields the protein CAISDSGRASGNEQFF.

The chain links TRBV7-9 to TRBJ2-7; D may be TRBD2 (5 bases). The CDR3 extends over 15 amino acids. The V and J ends lost 1 base and 3 bases respectively, with 13 bases between them. The germline V gene has CDR1 SEHNR and CDR2 FQNEAQ (reference sequence). The CDR3 here is CASSLGRFGNYEQYF. Here the CDR3 DNA reads TGTGCCAGCAGCTTAGGGCGGTTCGGGAACTACGAGCAGTACTTC. The full variable domain, in which reference TRBV7-9 and TRBJ2-7 provide the parts outside the CDR3, is DTGVSQNPRHKITKRGQNVTFRCDPISEHNRLYWYRQTLGQGPEFLTYFQNEAQLEKSRLLSDRFSAERPKGSFSTLEIQRTEQGDSAMYLCASSLGRFGNYEQYFGPGTRLTVT.

The V call is TRBV28, the J call TRBJ1-1; possibly TRBD1 for D (5 bases). The length of the CDR3 is 13 residues. The germline V gene has CDR1 MDHEN and CDR2 SYDVKM. With 3 bases removed from V and 4 bases from J, the gap between germline ends came to 9 bases. CDR3 sequence (DNA): TGTGCCAGCAGTTTGGGGGTTCGCACTGAAGCTTTCTTT. Its translation is CASSLGVRTEAFF.

The chain combines TRBV2 with TRBJ2-7; 9 nucleotides line up with TRBD1. The CDR3 covers 14 residues. Trimming took 11 bases from V and 0 from J; bases not matched to a gene: 8. The germline gives CDR1 SNHLY, CDR2 FYNNEI. The CDR3 loop is CASGQGRGSYEQYF. DNA for the CDR3: TGTGCCTCGGGACAGGGAAGGGGCTCCTACGAGCAGTACTTC.

V gene TRBV19 combines with J gene TRBJ2-7; 8 bases line up with TRBD1. Germline CDR1 and CDR2: LNHDA and SQIVND (reference sequence). Trimming removed 7 bases from V and 3 bases from J; junction bases left unmatched: 11. The CDR3 consists of 15 residues. The CDR3 reads CASKLSGTGIYEQYF. The DNA of the CDR3 is TGTGCCAGTAAACTTTCCGGGACAGGCATCTACGAGCAGTACTTC. The full variable domain, completed using reference TRBV19 and TRBJ2-7, is DGGITQSPKYLFRKEGQNVTLSCEQNLNHDAMYWYRQDPGQGLRLIYYSQIVNDFQKGDIAEGYSVSREKKESFPLTVTSAQKNPTAFYLCASKLSGTGIYEQYFGPGTRLTVT.

This chain links TRBV19 with TRBJ2-7; D gene ambiguous. V dropped 5 bases and J dropped 2 bases, with 19 bases sitting between them. The CDR3 loop spans 16 amino acids. Germline loops: CDR1 LNHDA, CDR2 SQIVND (reference sequence). The CDR3 spells CASSPLPPRQTYEQYF. The CDR3 DNA sequence: TGTGCCAGTAGTCCACTACCGCCTCGACAAACCTACGAGCAGTACTTC. The whole variable domain, remainder taken from reference TRBV19 and TRBJ2-7, is DGGITQSPKYLFRKEGQNVTLSCEQNLNHDAMYWYRQDPGQGLRLIYYSQIVNDFQKGDIAEGYSVSREKKESFPLTVTSAQKNPTAFYLCASSPLPPRQTYEQYFGPGTRLTVT.

V gene TRBV5-4 combines with J gene TRBJ1-2, with 12 bases fitting TRBD1. There are 14 residues in the CDR3. Per the germline V gene, CDR1 is SGHNT and CDR2 is YYREEE (reference sequence). V gave up 3 bases and J gave up 5 bases; unmatched junction bases: 2. DNA of the CDR3: TGTGCCAGCAGCTGGGACAGGGGGCCGTATGGCTACACCTTC. Its protein is CASSWDRGPYGYTF. Drawing the rest from reference TRBV5-4 and TRBJ1-2, the complete variable domain is ETGVTQSPTHLIKTRGQQVTLRCSSQSGHNTVSWYQQALGQGPQFIFQYYREEENGRGNFPPRFSGLQFPNYSSELNVNALELDDSALYLCASSWDRGPYGYTFGSGTRLTVV.

The V gene is TRBV27, the J gene TRBJ1-1, with 7 bases matching TRBD1. Germline lookup yields CDR1 MNHEY and CDR2 SMNVEV (reference sequence). After removal of 6 bases from V and 6 bases from J, the junction contained 4 bases not matched to a gene. There are 12 residues in the CDR3. This CDR3 is CASSRTGAEAFF. DNA of the CDR3: TGTGCCAGCAGCCGGACAGGCGCTGAAGCTTTCTTT.

This chain uses TRBV9 with TRBJ2-7, with 16 bases identical to TRBD2. Trimming took 4 bases from V and 6 from J; bases not matched to a gene: 10. The V gene's germline CDR1 is SGDLS and CDR2 YYNGEE. The CDR3 totals 17 residues. CDR3 DNA sequence: TGTGCCAGCAGCCCCGGGACTAGCGGGAGGGCCGAGGGCGAGCAGTACTTC. It specifies CASSPGTSGRAEGEQYF.

This clone showed up just a few times. The chain uses TRBV5-4 and TRBJ1-1; 7 bases fit TRBD1. J was trimmed by 1 base and V by 3 bases; bases with no gene match: 6. The V gene's germline CDR1 is SGHNT and CDR2 YYREEE (reference sequence). The CDR3 extends over 15 amino acids. The CDR3 here is CASSSAQGSNTEAFF. CDR3 in DNA: TGTGCCAGCAGCTCAGCACAGGGGTCGAACACTGAAGCTTTCTTT.

The V and J genes are TRBV7-3 and TRBJ2-1, with D possibly TRBD2 on 5 matching bases. The germline CDR1 and CDR2 sequences are SGHTA and FQGTGA. The germline V and J ends were trimmed by 5 bases and 11 bases, with 16 bases remaining between them. This CDR3 region has 13 residues. CDR3 residues: CASSRGAGTKQFF. DNA for the CDR3: TGTGCCAGCAGCCGGGGAGCTGGAACTAAGCAGTTCTTC.

This clone was counted only a few times. This chain joins TRBV12-5 and TRBJ1-1; TRBD1 might be the D (6 bases). V lost 5 bases and J lost 0, with 13 bases in between. Germline values: CDR1 LGHNT, CDR2 FRNRAP. The CDR3 spans 15 residues. The CDR3 is CASGPPRGLNTEAFF. In nucleotides, the CDR3 is TGTGCTAGTGGTCCCCCCCGGGGGCTGAACACTGAAGCTTTCTTT.

The V gene is TRBV29-1, the J gene TRBJ1-2; D may be TRBD1 (6 bases). With 8 bases removed from V and 4 bases from J, the gap between germline ends came to 20 bases. Per the germline V gene, CDR1 is SQVTM and CDR2 is ANQGSEA. The CDR3 consists of 14 residues. The CDR3 spells CSTLRDRGGYGYTF. The CDR3 DNA reads as TGCAGCACCCTCCGGGACCGAGGGGGCTATGGCTACACCTTC.